Sequencing of this T cell receptor (beta chain) was carried out in a study of blood T cell repertoires in COVID-19. Whole-study context: The analysed material was cDNA or gDNA that came from T cells, B-cell-depleted T cells, or PBMCs.

The CDR3 runs to 14 residues. V lost 4 bases to trimming and J lost 2 bases; unmatched junction nucleotides: 4. Germline CDR1 reads LGHDT; CDR2 reads YNNKEL (reference sequence). Authors' data handling: Amplification from reference gene primers served as the basis for estimated nucleated cell counts. TCRdb keeps only in-frame clones here, not all; method: immunoSEQ multiplex PCR. That table supplies the V and J calls and clone size; D and trimming were determined from the DNA. The table lists under 250,000 clones, 84% of them singletons. Sequencing was performed on peripheral blood. The chain recombines TRBV3-1 (or the pseudogene TRBV3-2) with TRBJ2-7; TRBD2 matches 8 bases. The receptor was isolated from a human donor in a cohort sampled during active COVID-19. The CDR3 sequence is CASSLEGLAYEQYF. The DNA of the CDR3 is TGTGCCAGCAGCCTCGAGGGACTAGCCTACGAGCAGTACTTC.